The 29 T cell receptor beta chains given below trace back to one sample, sequenced in a study of OX40 agonist ivuxolimab in advanced cancers. Libraries were prepared by immunoSEQ multiplex PCR; TCRdb keeps only in-frame clonotypes and omits some of them. The sample records about 26,000 clones, about 80% being singletons. Sample: CD4+ or CD8+ T cells sorted from blood, taken in a trial of the OX40 agonist ivuxolimab. Receptors originate from an adult with an advanced solid tumor such as melanoma, head and neck, liver or kidney cancer.

This clone was recorded a few times. The gene calls are TRBV2 and TRBJ1-1; TRBD1 agrees at 10 bases. The CDR3 spans 15 residues. In germline, CDR1 is SNHLY, CDR2 FYNNEI. V gave up 6 bases and J gave up 1 base; unmatched junction bases: 5. The CDR3, as DNA: TGTGCCAGCAGGGACAGGGGGATGAGGAACACTGAAGCTTTCTTT. Protein product: CASRDRGMRNTEAFF.

The chain employs TRBV7-9 and TRBJ2-5; 8 nucleotides align to TRBD2. From germline, CDR1 is SEHNR and CDR2 FQNEAQ (reference sequence). This CDR3 is built from 15 residues. V was clipped by 0 bases and J by 2 bases; unmatched bases: 2. CDR3 loop: CASSLASGVQETQYF. The CDR3 coding sequence is TGTGCCAGCAGCTTAGCTAGCGGGGTGCAAGAGACCCAGTACTTC.

The chain couples TRBV7-9 to TRBJ2-7, with D perhaps assigned TRBD1 or TRBD2 (6 bases each). Germline V gene data show CDR1 as SEHNR and CDR2 as FQNEAQ (reference sequence). Trimming removed 4 bases from V and 6 bases from J, with 16 bases in between. The CDR3 totals 14 residues. Here the CDR3 reads CASSSLRGPGEQYF. In DNA form, the CDR3 reads TGTGCCAGCAGCTCCCTCCGGGGGCCCGGCGAGCAGTACTTC.

This clone was seen just once. The V and J genes are TRBV7-5 and TRBJ2-5; the D segment call TRBD2 is taken from the table without a DNA check. TRBV7-5 is deemed a pseudogene. The CDR3 runs to 15 residues. The DNA for the CDR3 is TGTGCCAGCAGCTTCGAGCGGGGGGTGGGAGAGACCCAGTACTTC. This translates into CASSFERGVGETQYF.

V is TRBV5-1 and J is TRBJ2-7; D is unresolved. Germline lookup yields CDR1 SGHRS and CDR2 YFSETQ. The V and J ends lost 0 bases and 3 bases respectively, with 4 bases between them. The CDR3 contains 12 residues. The CDR3 here is CASSLDGYEQYF. As DNA, the CDR3 is TGCGCCAGCAGCTTGGATGGCTACGAGCAGTACTTC.

J is TRBJ1-3 and V is TRBV12-5; no clear D. Trimming stripped 0 bases from V and 4 bases from J, with 16 bases between. This CDR3 spans 17 amino acids. The V gene's germline CDR1 is LGHNT and CDR2 FRNRAP. The CDR3 nucleotides read TGTGCTAGTGGTTTGGTACTCTGGGATAGGACGGGAAACACCATATATTTT. Its translation: CASGLVLWDRTGNTIYF.

DNA of the CDR3: TGCGCCAGCAGTGAGTTCGGGGGAACTGAAGCTTTCTTT. This translates into CASSEFGGTEAFF. The chain employs TRBV10-2 and TRBJ1-1; possibly TRBD1 for D (5 bases). The CDR3 sequence is 13 residues long. The V gene's germline CDR1 is WSHSY and CDR2 SAAADI. Trimming pared 1 base from V and 5 bases from J, leaving 8 bases between.

The V and J genes are TRBV6-5 and TRBJ1-5; D not resolved. The CDR3 runs 13 residues. The V end was cut by 2 bases, the J end by 6 bases, with 8 bases between. The V gene's germline CDR1 is MNHEY and CDR2 SVGAGI. Written as DNA, the CDR3 is TGTGCCAGCAGTTACGGTGAAGTTCAGCCCCAGCATTTT. Translating it yields CASSYGEVQPQHF.

This clone was observed a handful of times. The chain is built from TRBV2 and TRBJ2-4; 7 bases are shared with TRBD2. The V and J ends lost 6 bases and 3 bases, in that order; junction bases with no gene match: 2. CDR3 length: 13 residues. Looked up from germline, CDR1 is SNHLY and CDR2 is FYNNEI. The CDR3 region is CASSGLDKNIQYF. CDR3 in DNA: TGTGCCAGCAGCGGACTAGACAAAAACATTCAGTACTTC.

The rearrangement joins TRBV13 to TRBJ1-6, with D uncertain. Deletions cut 7 bases from V and 0 bases from J, with 16 bases between. The length of the CDR3 is 17 residues. Germline V lookup: CDR1 PRHDT, CDR2 FYEKMQ (reference sequence). CDR3 bases: TGTGCCAGCAAAACATCGAGCCGCGACTCCTATAATTCACCCCTCCACTTT. This codes for CASKTSSRDSYNSPLHF.

This sequence joins TRBV19 and TRBJ1-1, with TRBD1 matching 7 bases. There are 14 residues in the CDR3. The germline V gene has CDR1 LNHDA and CDR2 SQIVND (reference sequence). V lost 4 bases, J lost 6 bases, and 8 bases stayed unmatched. The CDR3 protein is CASSTHTTGSEAFF. Here the CDR3 DNA reads TGTGCCAGTAGTACTCATACGACAGGGTCTGAAGCTTTCTTT. Using reference TRBV19 and TRBJ1-1 for the parts outside the CDR3, the full variable domain is DGGITQSPKYLFRKEGQNVTLSCEQNLNHDAMYWYRQDPGQGLRLIYYSQIVNDFQKGDIAEGYSVSREKKESFPLTVTSAQKNPTAFYLCASSTHTTGSEAFFGQGTRLTVV.

The rearrangement links TRBV2 to TRBJ2-7; a possible D gene is TRBD1 (6 bases). This CDR3 is built from 13 residues. V lost 7 bases, J lost 6 bases, and 16 bases lay in between. Germline loops: CDR1 SNHLY, CDR2 FYNNEI. This CDR3 reads CASTPRGQLEQYF. CDR3 nucleotides: TGTGCCAGCACCCCCAGGGGCCAACTCGAGCAGTACTTC.

This clone was found once. The rearrangement joins TRBV14 to TRBJ2-7; 8 positions match TRBD1. J was trimmed by 3 bases and V by 3 bases; bases with no gene match: 4. Germline V gene sequence: CDR1 SGHDN, CDR2 FVKESK. This CDR3 is 14 amino acids long. The CDR3 bases are TGTGCCAGCAGCCAGCGACAGGGGATCTACGAGCAGTACTTC. It specifies CASSQRQGIYEQYF.

The chain joins TRBV7-9 to TRBJ1-1; 10 nucleotides agree with TRBD1. This CDR3 is 15 amino acids long. The germline V gene encodes CDR1 SEHNR and CDR2 FQNEAQ (reference sequence). The V and J ends lost 5 bases and 3 bases, in that order; junction bases with no gene match: 6. The CDR3 sequence: CASSPDRGGDTEAFF. As DNA, the CDR3 is TGTGCCAGCAGCCCGGACAGGGGGGGGGACACTGAAGCTTTCTTT.

About this clone: Germline and junction disagree at one end, which may indicate a read error. The chain uses TRBV19 and TRBJ1-1, with TRBD1 matching 9 bases. CDR1 and CDR2 from the germline V gene are LNHDA and SQIVND (reference sequence). The CDR3 consists of 12 residues. In nucleotides, the CDR3 is TGTGCCAGTAGTATAGGGACAGGGGACCAGCTCTTT. Translating it yields CASSIGTGDQLF.

The genes are TRBV13 and TRBJ2-7; 8 bases are shared with TRBD1. The J segment lost 7 bases and the V segment lost 4 bases, leaving 9 bases of the junction unmatched. This CDR3 comprises 14 residues. CDR1 is PRHDT and CDR2 is FYEKMQ in the germline V gene (reference sequence). CDR3 loop: CASSSGTGVTEQYF. The DNA for the CDR3 is TGTGCCAGCAGCTCTGGGACAGGAGTTACGGAGCAGTACTTC.

This clone occurred a few times. The V call is TRBV27, the J call TRBJ2-3; the D is unclear. The ends were cut back, 0 bases at V and 4 bases at J, with 5 bases in the middle. CDR3 length: 13 amino acids. Germline values: CDR1 MNHEY, CDR2 SMNVEV (reference sequence). The CDR3 sequence is CASSLSRPDTQYF. DNA of the CDR3: TGTGCCAGCAGTTTATCCCGCCCAGATACGCAGTATTTT.

The genes are TRBV7-3 and TRBJ2-5, with 8 bases that match TRBD1. V shed 7 bases and J 5 bases; nucleotides not matched to a gene: 9. Germline lookup yields CDR1 SGHTA and CDR2 FQGTGA. This CDR3 is 14 amino acids long. CDR3 sequence reads: CASKVAGGLETQYF. CDR3 coding DNA: TGTGCCAGCAAGGTGGCAGGGGGCTTGGAGACCCAGTACTTC.

The V call is TRBV27, the J call TRBJ1-5, with 10 bases matching TRBD1. V gave up 3 bases and J gave up 7 bases; unmatched junction bases: 3. Per germline, CDR1 MNHEY and CDR2 SMNVEV (reference sequence). This CDR3 contains 14 residues. The CDR3 protein is CASSLTGGRQPQHF. The CDR3 region has the DNA TGTGCCAGCAGTTTGACAGGGGGCAGGCAGCCCCAGCATTTT.

The chain is built from TRBV5-5 and TRBJ1-1; no definite D call. Between the trimmed V and J ends, which lost 2 bases and 6 bases, there was a span of 11 bases. This CDR3 is 13 amino acids long. Germline loops: CDR1 SGHKS, CDR2 YYEKEE (reference sequence). The CDR3: CASSLGSVSEAFF. The CDR3 coding sequence is TGTGCCAGCAGCTTAGGAAGCGTCTCTGAAGCTTTCTTT.

This clone was detected only a few times. The chain employs TRBV7-9 and TRBJ2-6; no firm D call. Trimming took off 2 bases at V and 4 bases at J, with 6 bases between the two ends. The CDR3 is made up of 14 amino acids. Per germline, CDR1 SEHNR and CDR2 FQNEAQ (reference sequence). DNA for the CDR3: TGTGCCAGCAGCTTACTGCGCGGGGCCAACGTCCTGACTTTC. It codes for CASSLLRGANVLTF.

A single count supports this clone. The chain uses TRBV10-2 and TRBJ2-3, with 12 nucleotides matching TRBD2. V dropped 3 bases and J dropped 6; count of bases not matched to a gene: 7. Germline CDR1 is WSHSY and CDR2 is SAAADI. The CDR3 is 16 residues long. The DNA of the CDR3 is TGCGCCAGCAGTGATTCTAGCGGGGGGGCCGCGGATACGCAGTATTTT. Its translation is CASSDSSGGAADTQYF.

V and J are TRBV7-9 and TRBJ1-1; TRBD1 agrees at 7 bases. V shed 4 bases and J 8 bases; nucleotides not matched to a gene: 10. The CDR3 has 14 amino acids. Germline V gives CDR1 SEHNR, CDR2 FQNEAQ (reference sequence). CDR3: CASSSKQGTLEAFF. CDR3 DNA: TGTGCCAGCAGCTCCAAACAGGGGACTTTAGAAGCTTTCTTT. The complete variable domain, with remaining parts taken from reference TRBV7-9 and TRBJ1-1, reads DTGVSQNPRHKITKRGQNVTFRCDPISEHNRLYWYRQTLGQGPEFLTYFQNEAQLEKSRLLSDRFSAERPKGSFSTLEIQRTEQGDSAMYLCASSSKQGTLEAFFGQGTRLTVV.

This chain uses TRBV5-1 with TRBJ1-2; a weak D match, TRBD1 (5 bases). CDR1 is SGHRS and CDR2 is YFSETQ in the germline V gene. This CDR3 has 14 residues. V lost 0 bases and J lost 4, with 10 bases in between. Here the CDR3 DNA reads TGCGCCAGCAGCTTGGGGGGTGACAGCTATGGCTACACCTTC. It specifies CASSLGGDSYGYTF.

This clone was observed a handful of times. The genes are TRBV19 and TRBJ1-2; D unclear. Trimming took off 4 bases at V and 2 bases at J, with 8 bases between the two ends. CDR3 length equals 13 residues. Germline CDR1 LNHDA, CDR2 SQIVND (reference sequence). The CDR3 reads CASSRARNYGYTF. CDR3 nucleotides: TGTGCCAGTAGTAGGGCCCGAAACTATGGCTACACCTTC.

This clone is labeled medium-sized. The chain has TRBV5-6 and TRBJ1-2, with TRBD1 matching 9 bases. The CDR3 has 16 amino acids. Germline loops: CDR1 SGHDT, CDR2 YYEEEE. Losses at the gene ends were 4 bases for V and 2 bases for J; bases not matched to a gene: 9. CDR3 in DNA: TGTGCCAGCAGCGACAACAGGGGGCAACTAAACTATGGCTACACCTTC. It specifies CASSDNRGQLNYGYTF.

The rearrangement uses TRBV5-1 and TRBJ1-1, with D unresolved. Germline lookup yields CDR1 SGHRS and CDR2 YFSETQ. The CDR3 contains 13 residues. V was shortened by 1 base and J by 1 base, with 5 bases between the two germline ends. The CDR3 loop is CASSLSTNTEAFF. Here the CDR3 DNA reads TGCGCCAGCAGCTTGTCCACGAACACTGAAGCTTTCTTT.

The rearrangement joins TRBV5-4 to TRBJ2-1, with D maybe TRBD1 (5 bases). V was shortened by 1 base and J by 9 bases, with 17 bases between the two germline ends. Per the germline V gene, CDR1 is SGHNT and CDR2 is YYREEE (reference sequence). The CDR3 is made up of 15 amino acids. The CDR3 DNA sequence: TGTGCCAGCAGCTTGCGGCAAGGTGGGGCCAGTGAGCAGTTCTTC. Residues: CASSLRQGGASEQFF.

The chain uses TRBV6-1 and TRBJ2-7; 8 nucleotides line up with TRBD1. Germline CDR1 reads MNHNS; CDR2 reads SASEGT. The CDR3 sequence is 14 residues long. Losses at the gene ends were 2 bases for V and 1 base for J; bases not matched to a gene: 1. CDR3 coding DNA: TGTGCCAGCAGTGAACAGGGGGCTTCCTACGAGCAGTACTTC. This sequence encodes CASSEQGASYEQYF.